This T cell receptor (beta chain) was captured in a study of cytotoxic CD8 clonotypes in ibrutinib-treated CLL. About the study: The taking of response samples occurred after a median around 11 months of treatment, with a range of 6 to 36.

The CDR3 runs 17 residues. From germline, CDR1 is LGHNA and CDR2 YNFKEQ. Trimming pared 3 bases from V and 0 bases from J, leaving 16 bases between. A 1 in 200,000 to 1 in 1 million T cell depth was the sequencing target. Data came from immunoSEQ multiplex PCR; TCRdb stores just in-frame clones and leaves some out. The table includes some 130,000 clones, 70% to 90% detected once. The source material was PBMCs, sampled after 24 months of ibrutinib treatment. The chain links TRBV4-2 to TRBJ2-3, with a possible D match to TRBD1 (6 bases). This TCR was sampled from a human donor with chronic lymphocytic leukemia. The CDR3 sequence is CASSQMPGQRSTDTQYF. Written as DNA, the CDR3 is TGTGCCAGCAGCCAGATGCCGGGACAACGGAGCACAGATACGCAGTATTTT.